Detailed here is one T cell receptor beta chain. What it binds is not known. Using a J-beta primer mix together with a sample-barcoded 5' primer, a second PCR was run for 7 to 11 cycles. Each cDNA molecule was tagged by a template-switch adaptor with 12 random nucleotides. Paired-end reads containing CDR3 totaled no fewer than 2.5 million for each sample. TCRdb called the 5' RACE reads again in MiXCR, with one record for every CDR3 protein. The sample yields some 790,000 distinct CDR3 sequences, under 35% seen once. The sample is drawn from a study of blood T cells in healthy people across ages. Study observations and caveats: Estimates of total diversity, which came from one million sequenced T cells, were considered to be underestimates.

The V and J ends lost 0 bases and 2 bases, in that order; junction bases with no gene match: 2. Germline V gene lookup returns CDR1 SGHRS and CDR2 YFSETQ. The CDR3 totals 15 residues. The chain is built from TRBV5-1 and TRBJ1-3, with TRBD1 matching 7 bases. This clonotype originated in a woman aged 80 or over in good health. Sequencing was carried out using blood. The CDR3 loop reads CASSLETGAGNTIYF. The DNA of the CDR3 is TGCGCCAGCAGCTTGGAAACAGGGGCTGGAAACACCATATATTTT.